Following are 19 T cell receptor beta chains from one sample sequenced in a study of PD-L1 blockade in urothelial cancer. As for time point: peripheral blood 6 weeks after treatment start. Using immunoSEQ multiplex PCR, the repertoire was profiled, and TCRdb retains in-frame clones only, with some absent. The sample has roughly 120,000 clones; more than 85% are singletons. The material sequenced was PBMCs, taken around atezolizumab (anti-PD-L1) treatment. These receptors were collected from a man between 60 and 75 years old with urothelial cancer.

The chain employs TRBV7-3 and TRBJ2-1, with D perhaps matching TRBD2 (5 bases). From germline, CDR1 is SGHTA and CDR2 FQGTGA. V lost 5 bases and J lost 5, with 10 bases in between. CDR3 size: 13 residues. The CDR3 nucleotides read TGTGCCAGCAGCCTAGCCCGAAACAATGAGCAGTTCTTC. Encoded protein: CASSLARNNEQFF.

The V call is TRBV7-8, the J call TRBJ2-1; 7 bases are shared with TRBD2. The CDR3 is 19 amino acids. After removal of 1 base from V and 0 bases from J, the junction contained 12 bases not matched to a gene. Germline lookup yields CDR1 SGHVS and CDR2 FQNEAQ. In nucleotides, the CDR3 is TGTGCCAGCAGCTTAGATGTGGCTAGCGGTCTCAGCTCCTACAATGAGCAGTTCTTC. As protein: CASSLDVASGLSSYNEQFF.

This clone was seen a single time. The chain combines TRBV19 with TRBJ2-7; possibly TRBD2 for D (6 bases). The germline gives CDR1 LNHDA, CDR2 SQIVND (reference sequence). V was shortened by 6 bases and J by 6 bases, with 12 bases between the two germline ends. CDR3 length: 12 amino acids. CDR3 coding DNA: TGTGCCAGTAGCCCTTCGGGGGTCGAGCAGTACTTC. It codes for CASSPSGVEQYF.

V gene TRBV11-2 combines with J gene TRBJ1-3, with TRBD1 identical over 7 bases. The CDR3 loop spans 16 amino acids. Trimming at V came to 4 bases and at J to 2 bases, leaving 8 bases not matched to a gene. Germline values: CDR1 SGHAT, CDR2 FQNNGV. The CDR3 reads CASSSFRGAPGNTIYF. In DNA form, the CDR3 reads TGTGCCAGCAGCTCCTTCAGGGGGGCACCTGGAAACACCATATATTTT.

The rearrangement joins TRBV30 to TRBJ2-5, with D unclear. CDR1 GTSNPN and CDR2 SVGIG come from the germline V gene (reference sequence). The CDR3 is made up of 11 amino acids. V was clipped by 3 bases and J by 5 bases, with 7 bases between them. The CDR3 spells CAWSPGETQYF. The CDR3 coding sequence is TGTGCCTGGAGCCCTGGCGAGACCCAGTACTTC.

J is TRBJ2-4 and V is TRBV19, with a possible D match to TRBD2 (5 bases). The CDR3 sequence is 13 residues long. Deletions cut 5 bases from V and 5 bases from J, with 10 bases between. Germline-derived CDR1 and CDR2 are LNHDA and SQIVND (reference sequence). CDR3 sequence reads: CASSEGRQNIQYF. The CDR3 bases are TGTGCCAGTAGTGAGGGCAGGCAAAACATTCAGTACTTC.

CDR3 protein: CASSQSGLAGGLADTQYF. The CDR3 region has the DNA TGTGCCAGCAGCCAATCCGGACTAGCGGGAGGTTTGGCAGATACGCAGTATTTT. The gene calls are TRBV4-2 and TRBJ2-3; 14 bases match TRBD2. The CDR3 sequence is 18 residues long. Per the germline V gene, CDR1 is LGHNA and CDR2 is YNFKEQ. The V segment lost 2 bases and the J segment 4 bases; nucleotides outside the gene matches: 8.

This clone was recorded a few times. The rearrangement links TRBV2 to TRBJ1-5; D is possibly TRBD1 (6 bases). CDR1 and CDR2 from the germline V gene are SNHLY and FYNNEI. The CDR3 length is 14 residues. V lost 3 bases and J lost 2, with 8 bases in between. For the CDR3, the DNA is TGTGCCAGCAGTGAGGCAGGGGGCAATCAGCCCCAGCATTTT. Amino acid sequence: CASSEAGGNQPQHF.

The rearrangement joins TRBV2 to TRBJ2-1, with 8 bases that match TRBD1. The CDR3 covers 14 residues. CDR1 is SNHLY and CDR2 is FYNNEI in the germline V gene. V lost 7 bases to trimming and J lost 6 bases; unmatched junction nucleotides: 8. CDR3 in DNA: TGTGCCAGCACAATTGACAGGGGCGGCAATGAGCAGTTCTTC. Protein sequence: CASTIDRGGNEQFF.

This sequence joins TRBV28 and TRBJ2-1; the D gene is possibly TRBD2 (6 bases). This CDR3 contains 15 residues. Germline V lookup: CDR1 MDHEN, CDR2 SYDVKM. V gave up 6 bases and J gave up 5 bases, with 17 bases separating them. The CDR3 reads CASSQMGLRNNEQFF. Written as DNA, the CDR3 is TGTGCCAGCAGCCAGATGGGACTCAGAAACAATGAGCAGTTCTTC.

The chain links TRBV7-3 to TRBJ2-2; maybe TRBD1 (5 bases). The V gene's germline CDR1 is SGHTA and CDR2 FQGTGA. V was pared by 5 bases and J by 5 bases, with 18 bases between. The CDR3 is 16 residues long. The CDR3 region has the DNA TGTGCCAGCAGCCTTAATTGGGGCCTTAGGACCGGGGAGCTGTTTTTT. Amino acid sequence: CASSLNWGLRTGELFF.

The chain uses TRBV6-1 and TRBJ2-5, with D possibly being TRBD1 (5 bases). Trimming left V 4 bases short and J 5 bases short, with 8 bases between. This CDR3 is built from 12 residues. Germline loops: CDR1 MNHNS, CDR2 SASEGT. The CDR3 DNA is TGTGCCAGCAGTGGACAGACTGAGACCCAGTACTTC. This codes for CASSGQTETQYF.

The chain is built from TRBV9 and TRBJ2-1; 10 nucleotides match TRBD2. The trim removed 1 base at V and 5 bases at J, leaving 9 bases unmatched. This CDR3 is 17 amino acids long. The germline V gene encodes CDR1 SGDLS and CDR2 YYNGEE. CDR3: CASSVRLALAGHNEQFF. The CDR3 DNA reads as TGTGCCAGCAGCGTACGTTTAGCACTAGCGGGACACAATGAGCAGTTCTTC. The complete variable domain, with remaining parts taken from reference TRBV9 and TRBJ2-1, reads DSGVTQTPKHLITATGQRVTLRCSPRSGDLSVYWYQQSLDQGLQFLIQYYNGEERAKGNILERFSAQQFPDLHSELNLSSLELGDSALYFCASSVRLALAGHNEQFFGPGTRLTVL.

This clone has just one count. The chain is built from TRBV5-1 and TRBJ1-2, with 10 bases fitting TRBD1. V dropped 1 base and J dropped 8; count of bases not matched to a gene: 5. This CDR3 has 14 amino acids. Germline V gene data show CDR1 as SGHRS and CDR2 as YFSETQ. For the CDR3, the DNA is TGCGCCAGCAGCTTGAAGGACAGGGGGAGCGGCTACACCTTC. Translating gives CASSLKDRGSGYTF.

This clone was seen a single time. V usage is TRBV28 and J usage is TRBJ1-2; weak D call: TRBD1 (6 bases). Germline CDR1 is MDHEN and CDR2 is SYDVKM. This CDR3 contains 13 residues. V was clipped by 4 bases and J by 4 bases, with 10 bases between them. CDR3 coding DNA: TGTGCCAGCAGTTCCCAGGGGCGCTATGGCTACACCTTC. Translation gives CASSSQGRYGYTF.

About this clone: At one of its ends the junction is not consistent with the germline gene, which may arise from a read error. The chain recombines TRBV5-3 with TRBJ1-3, with D possibly being TRBD1 (6 bases). Being an ORF, TRBV5-3 has a function that is uncertain. This CDR3 spans 11 amino acids. The CDR3 sequence is CAGTSGNTIYF. The CDR3 bases are TGCGCCGGGACAAGCGGAAACACCATATATTTT.

For the CDR3, the DNA is TGCAGCGTTGGTGGTGCCGGGACAGGGTTAGTTGAAAAACTGTTTTTT. The encoded protein is CSVGGAGTGLVEKLFF. The rearrangement uses TRBV29-1 and TRBJ1-4, with 9 bases that match TRBD1. CDR3 size: 16 residues. The germline CDR1 and CDR2 sequences are SQVTM and ANQGSEA. J gave up 7 bases and V 4 bases, and 13 bases lay outside the gene matches.

The CDR3 DNA follows: TGTGCCAGCAGTTATTCGGACAGTGAAGCTTTCTTT. It is translated as CASSYSDSEAFF. The rearrangement joins TRBV6-6 to TRBJ1-1; perhaps TRBD1 as D (6 bases). The length of the CDR3 is 12 residues. Trimming took off 3 bases at V and 7 bases at J, with 9 bases between the two ends. The V gene's germline CDR1 is MNHNY and CDR2 SVGAGI (reference sequence).

This chain uses TRBV5-1 with TRBJ2-3; TRBD2 matches 10 bases. Trimming cost V 1 base and J 5 bases; bases outside gene matches: 10. The germline V gene encodes CDR1 SGHRS and CDR2 YFSETQ. CDR3 length equals 17 residues. The CDR3 reads CASSLRPSGGAQDTQYF. The CDR3 DNA is TGCGCCAGCAGCTTGCGGCCGAGCGGGGGGGCCCAAGATACGCAGTATTTT.